This T cell receptor (beta chain) emerged from a study of T cells in Graves' hyperthyroidism and ophthalmopathy. General study points: A median approximately 6.5 months before onset, the model predicted ophthalmopathy.

Germline values: CDR1 SNHLY, CDR2 FYNNEI. The CDR3 has 14 amino acids. The germline V and J ends were trimmed by 0 bases and 7 bases, with 9 bases remaining between them. In the case of this clonotype: Antigen unknown.

The authors deemed Graves' hyperthyroidism stable absent ophthalmopathy progression within 18 months. The hyperthyroidism was newly diagnosed and had lasted under 2 months; the patients were aged 18 to 65. TCR beta CDR3 regions were amplified from RNA transcripts. First-round RT-PCR of the TCR CDR3 relied on the HTBI primer set. TCRdb itself ran the multiplex PCR reads through MiXCR, one entry per CDR3 protein. The sample carries a few hundred thousand distinct CDR3 sequences, under 60% recorded once. Sequenced input: peripheral blood or thyroid tissue (not recorded which). This receptor was taken from a woman in her late teens or twenties with Graves' hyperthyroidism. The chain uses TRBV2 and TRBJ1-4; D gene unclear. The CDR3, as DNA: TGTGCCAGCAGTGAAGCGGACGTCGGTGAAAAACTGTTTTTT. Its translation: CASSEADVGEKLFF.